This is a list of T cell receptor beta chains from one sample in a study of cytomegalovirus exposure and HLA in healthy donors. Some clones are missing from TCRdb's copy, which holds only in-frame ones; the method was immunoSEQ multiplex PCR. Found here are roughly 180,000 clones, roughly 80% of them singletons; the top ten hold around 4.1%. The sample taken for sequencing was PBMCs. The receptors originated from a woman aged 45-59 years in good health and CMV-seropositive. Both conserved end residues are part of each CDR3. Each record gives: CDR3 protein, CDR3 DNA, V gene, clone size, D gene, J gene. D genes are given only for firm matches. Only part of the rows carry a size: once, few, many, or a class if the clone is expanded.

CAISESEDTIYF,TGTGCCATCAGTGAGTCCGAGGACACCATATATTTT,TRBV10-3,many,.,TRBJ1-3
CASSLGYSGVLPESGELFF,TGTGCCAGCAGCTTAGGCTATTCAGGGGTCCTCCCGGAGAGCGGGGAGCTGTTTTTT,TRBV11-2,.,.,TRBJ2-2
CSVDPGGIDTQYF,TGCAGCGTTGACCCGGGAGGGATAGATACGCAGTATTTT,TRBV29-1,.,TRBD2,TRBJ2-3
CASTSRDRGFHEQYF,TGTGCCAGCACTTCCCGGGACAGGGGGTTTCACGAGCAGTACTTC,TRBV27,.,TRBD1,TRBJ2-7
CASRGSGLPQHF,TGTGCCAGCCGCGGGAGTGGGTTGCCCCAGCATTTT,TRBV7-2,.,.,TRBJ1-5
CASSLEAEEQYF,TGTGCCAGCAGCTTAGAGGCGGAGGAGCAGTACTTC,TRBV13,.,.,TRBJ2-7
CASSLNGAGVNTEAFF,TGTGCCAGCAGCTTAAATGGTGCGGGAGTGAACACTGAAGCTTTCTTT,TRBV7-3,.,.,TRBJ1-1
CASSSGQGASDTQYF,TGTGCCAGCAGCTCCGGACAGGGGGCTTCAGATACGCAGTATTTT,TRBV7-3,.,TRBD1,TRBJ2-3
CASSQTGSEAFF,TGTGCCAGCAGCCAAACCGGTTCTGAAGCTTTCTTT,TRBV14,.,.,TRBJ1-1
CASSPPGLSQNTQYF,TGTGCCAGCAGCCCTCCGGGATTGTCCCAGAATACGCAGTATTTT,TRBV7-2,once,.,TRBJ2-3
CASSLPSSGNTIYF,TGTGCCAGCAGTTTGCCCAGCTCTGGAAACACCATATATTTT,TRBV28,.,.,TRBJ1-3
CASSPSAGERYGYTF,TGTGCCAGCTCACCTTCGGCAGGGGAACGGTATGGCTACACCTTC,TRBV18,.,.,TRBJ1-2
CASSFLSDTQYF,TGTGCCAGCAGCTTCCTGTCAGATACGCAGTATTTT,TRBV5-4,.,.,TRBJ2-3
CASSRVANNEQFF,TGTGCCAGCAGCCGGGTGGCGAACAATGAGCAGTTCTTC,TRBV27,.,.,TRBJ2-1
CATSRAIDSNQPQHF,TGTGCCACCAGCAGAGCGATAGATAGCAATCAGCCCCAGCATTTT,TRBV15,.,.,TRBJ1-5
CASSQRQNQPQHF,TGTGCCAGCAGTCAGCGCCAGAATCAGCCCCAGCATTTT,TRBV2,.,.,TRBJ1-5
CASSQLGGGYGYTF,TGTGCCAGCAGCCAGCTCGGGGGGGGCTATGGCTACACCTTC,TRBV14,few,.,TRBJ1-2
CASGTSGRAQFF,TGCGCCAGCGGAACTAGCGGGAGGGCCCAGTTCTTC,TRBV5-1,.,TRBD2,TRBJ2-1
CASSETGTRGETQYF,TGTGCCAGCAGCGAGACAGGGACCCGGGGGGAGACCCAGTACTTC,TRBV9,.,.,TRBJ2-5
CASSVVRGAEDQPQHF,TGTGCCAGTAGCGTTGTTAGAGGCGCGGAGGATCAGCCCCAGCATTTT,TRBV19,few,.,TRBJ1-5
CASSPGANTEAFF,TGTGCCAGCAGCCCTGGGGCGAACACTGAAGCTTTCTTT,TRBV7-9,.,.,TRBJ1-1
CASSLNLRTNGELFF,TGCGCCAGCAGCTTAAATCTGAGAACGAACGGGGAGCTGTTTTTT,TRBV5-1,.,.,TRBJ2-2
CASRTARYEQYF,TGTGCCAGCAGGACTGCGCGCTACGAGCAGTACTTC,TRBV11-2,.,.,TRBJ2-7
CAWSEGQGVAFF,TGTGCCTGGAGTGAGGGACAGGGGGTGGCTTTCTTT,TRBV30,.,TRBD1,TRBJ1-1
CASSAIRGRDYGYTF,TGTGCCAGCAGCGCTATCAGGGGGCGCGACTATGGCTACACCTTC,TRBV7-9,.,TRBD1,TRBJ1-2
CASSLGGGAFTDTQYF,TGTGCCAGCAGCTTAGGCGGGGGGGCTTTCACAGATACGCAGTATTTT,TRBV11-2,.,TRBD2,TRBJ2-3
CASSSGGTNNEQFF,TGTGCCAGCAGTTCAGGGGGGACCAACAATGAGCAGTTCTTC,TRBV28,.,.,TRBJ2-1
CASSQETGWAGDTEAFF,TGTGCCAGCAGCCAAGAAACAGGGTGGGCGGGTGACACTGAAGCTTTCTTT,TRBV4-2,.,.,TRBJ1-1
CAISGNLAENTGELFF,TGTGCCATCAGTGGGAACCTAGCGGAGAACACCGGGGAGCTGTTTTTT,TRBV10-3,.,TRBD2,TRBJ2-2
CASSTWTARGNTIYF,TGTGCCAGTAGTACCTGGACTGCTCGCGGAAACACCATATATTTT,TRBV19,.,.,TRBJ1-3
CASRVFGENEAFF,TGTGCCAGTAGGGTCTTTGGGGAGAATGAAGCTTTCTTT,TRBV19,.,.,TRBJ1-1
CASSLAQGAGYEQYF,TGTGCCAGCAGCTTAGCGCAGGGGGCAGGTTACGAGCAGTACTTC,TRBV7-2,few,TRBD1,TRBJ2-7
CASSLGGSSYNSPLHF,TGTGCCAGCAGCTTAGGAGGGAGCTCCTATAATTCACCCCTCCACTTT,TRBV7-9,.,.,TRBJ1-6
CAWSEAGHNYGYTF,TGTGCCTGGAGTGAAGCAGGGCATAACTATGGCTACACCTTC,TRBV30,once,.,TRBJ1-2
CASSQGLRGSNQPQHF,TGCGCCAGCAGCCAAGGTCTCAGGGGAAGCAATCAGCCCCAGCATTTT,TRBV4-3,.,.,TRBJ1-5
CASSVSQGLGTEAFF,TGTGCCAGCAGTGTAAGTCAGGGATTGGGCACTGAAGCTTTCTTT,TRBV2,.,.,TRBJ1-1
CASTIKRGDTDTQYF,TGTGCCAGCACAATTAAGCGGGGGGACACAGATACGCAGTATTTT,TRBV5-4,few,TRBD2,TRBJ2-3
CASKPSVLFSSEQFF,TGTGCCAGTAAACCGTCGGTCCTGTTCTCAAGTGAGCAGTTCTTC,TRBV19,.,.,TRBJ2-1
CASSLGGRGDRYEQYF,TGTGCCAGCAGCTTAGGCGGGCGGGGGGATCGTTACGAGCAGTACTTC,TRBV4-2,.,TRBD2,TRBJ2-7
CAWGTGYNQPQHF,TGTGCCTGGGGGACAGGCTATAATCAGCCCCAGCATTTT,TRBV30,few,TRBD1,TRBJ1-5
CASSREGSTEAFF,TGCGCCAGCAGCCGGGAGGGGAGCACTGAAGCTTTCTTT,TRBV5-1,.,.,TRBJ1-1
CASSQDTPLAGVRSYEQYF,TGCGCCAGCAGCCAAGATACCCCACTAGCGGGGGTTCGGTCCTACGAGCAGTACTTC,TRBV4-3,.,TRBD2,TRBJ2-7
CASSYGTGGSGNTIYF,TGTGCCAGCAGTTACGGTACAGGGGGCTCTGGAAACACCATATATTTT,TRBV6-6,.,TRBD1,TRBJ1-3
CASKKLSGNTIYF,TGTGCCAGCAAAAAGCTCTCTGGAAACACCATATATTTT,TRBV6-5,once,.,TRBJ1-3
CASNPGQGGGGYTF,TGTGCCAGTAACCCGGGACAGGGTGGTGGTGGCTACACCTTC,TRBV19,.,TRBD1,TRBJ1-2
CASSLGSAISYEQYF,TGCGCCAGCAGCTTAGGTAGCGCGATCTCCTACGAGCAGTACTTC,TRBV5-1,.,.,TRBJ2-7
CASSLVGSSGSSYEQYF,TGTGCCAGCAGCTTAGTCGGGTCTAGCGGGAGCTCCTACGAGCAGTACTTC,TRBV7-2,.,TRBD2,TRBJ2-7
CASSRGEGTDTQYF,TGTGCCAGCAGTCGGGGAGAGGGCACAGATACGCAGTATTTT,TRBV6-5,.,.,TRBJ2-3
CAISESGRLGSSYNEQFF,TGTGCCATCAGTGAGTCAGGGCGACTGGGGAGCTCCTACAATGAGCAGTTCTTC,TRBV10-3,.,.,TRBJ2-1